Presented here are 23 T cell receptor beta chains from one specimen sequenced in a study of blood T cell repertoires in COVID-19. Profiled with immunoSEQ multiplex PCR; TCRdb holds only in-frame clones, not every one. The sample has more than 150,000 clones, approximately 84% seen once. The sequencing sample was made of peripheral blood. Receptors originate from a human donor in a cohort sampled during active COVID-19.

J is TRBJ2-5 and V is TRBV6-6; possible D gene TRBD2, 6 bases. Germline lookup yields CDR1 MNHNY and CDR2 SVGAGI (reference sequence). The CDR3 has 12 amino acids. Deletions cut 9 bases from V and 2 bases from J, with 10 bases between. In nucleotides, the CDR3 is TGTGCCAGTGGGACTGCTCAAGAGACCCAGTACTTC. Protein product: CASGTAQETQYF.

This clone was counted once. The chain employs TRBV7-9 and TRBJ2-5; TRBD2 matches at 8 bases. Germline V gene sequence: CDR1 SEHNR, CDR2 FQNEAQ (reference sequence). V shed 5 bases, J shed 1 base, and the junction held 6 bases outside the gene matches. The CDR3 is 15 residues long. The CDR3 sequence is CASSQPRGGQETQYF. The CDR3 region has the DNA TGTGCCAGCAGCCAACCCCGGGGGGGCCAAGAGACCCAGTACTTC.

The chain recombines TRBV24-1 with TRBJ2-6, with a possible D match to TRBD1 (5 bases). The CDR3 runs to 15 residues. Trimming cost V 11 bases and J 0 bases, with 13 bases left between them. Germline-derived CDR1 and CDR2 are KGHDR and SFDVKD. Written as DNA, the CDR3 is TGTGCCATCCAAGCAAGGGGCTCTGGGGCCAACGTCCTGACTTTC. Protein: CAIQARGSGANVLTF.

The rearrangement links TRBV9 to TRBJ1-2, with a tentative D call TRBD1 (6 bases). Germline values: CDR1 SGDLS, CDR2 YYNGEE. The CDR3 length is 17 residues. Trimming stripped 6 bases from V and 4 bases from J, with 25 bases between. The CDR3 region is CASNEIEKDSRVYGYTF. The CDR3 DNA reads as TGTGCCAGCAACGAAATTGAGAAGGACAGCCGCGTCTATGGCTACACCTTC. The full variable domain, completed using reference TRBV9 and TRBJ1-2, is DSGVTQTPKHLITATGQRVTLRCSPRSGDLSVYWYQQSLDQGLQFLIQYYNGEERAKGNILERFSAQQFPDLHSELNLSSLELGDSALYFCASNEIEKDSRVYGYTFGSGTRLTVV.

This clone was recorded only once. This rearrangement joins TRBV18 to TRBJ1-1; D may be TRBD1 (6 bases). Germline lookup yields CDR1 KGHSH and CDR2 LQKENI. CDR3 length equals 16 residues. Deletions cut 4 bases from V and 2 bases from J, with 17 bases between. The CDR3 protein is CASSRAIRGINTEAFF. The CDR3 DNA follows: TGTGCCAGCTCACGCGCGATAAGGGGGATAAACACTGAAGCTTTCTTT.

The chain combines TRBV5-4 with TRBJ2-7; TRBD1 agrees at 10 bases. CDR1 SGHNT and CDR2 YYREEE come from the germline V gene (reference sequence). The J segment lost 4 bases and the V segment lost 0 bases, leaving 1 base of the junction unmatched. The CDR3 length is 14 residues. Written as DNA, the CDR3 is TGTGCCAGCAGCTTGGGGACAGGGGGATACGAGCAGTACTTC. Residues: CASSLGTGGYEQYF.

J is TRBJ1-1 and V is TRBV6-2 or TRBV6-3, with 11 bases aligning to TRBD1. Germline assignment: CDR1 MNHEY and CDR2 SVGEGT. Unmatched junction bases numbered 6, after V lost 4 bases and J lost 5 bases. The CDR3 spans 15 residues. The CDR3 loop is CASSWTGGGRTEAFF. CDR3 nucleotides: TGTGCCAGCAGTTGGACAGGGGGCGGGCGTACTGAAGCTTTCTTT.

This rearrangement joins TRBV15 to TRBJ1-4; D not certain. The V end was cut by 5 bases, the J end by 5 bases, with 15 bases between. Germline V CDR1 and CDR2: LNHNV, YYDKDF (reference sequence). This CDR3 spans 15 amino acids. The CDR3 region is CATSGARTPNEKLFF. Here the CDR3 DNA reads TGTGCCACCAGCGGAGCCAGAACACCGAATGAAAAACTGTTTTTT.

This chain joins TRBV19 and TRBJ2-4; possibly TRBD2 for D (5 bases). V lost 4 bases, J lost 9 bases, and 22 bases lay in between. This CDR3 spans 16 amino acids. The germline CDR1 and CDR2 sequences are LNHDA and SQIVND (reference sequence). The CDR3 loop reads CASSTVALTLVAIQYF. CDR3 nucleotide sequence: TGTGCCAGTAGTACGGTAGCCCTGACACTAGTGGCCATTCAGTACTTC.

V gene TRBV6-2 or TRBV6-3 combines with J gene TRBJ2-7; D might be TRBD2 (5 bases). The germline gives CDR1 MNHEY, CDR2 SVGEGT. The CDR3 is 14 amino acids. Deletions cut 1 base from V and 3 bases from J, with 10 bases between. The CDR3, as DNA: TGTGCCAGCAGTTACTTAGGAGGAATCTACGAGCAGTACTTC. Translation: CASSYLGGIYEQYF.

J is TRBJ2-1 and V is TRBV21-1; the D call in the table, TRBD1, was not verified against the DNA. TRBV21-1 constitutes a pseudogene. This CDR3 has 17 residues. The CDR3 sequence: CASSKHPGQVSGVEQFF. The CDR3 DNA reads TGTGCCAGCAGCAAACACCCGGGACAGGTTTCCGGCGTTGAGCAGTTCTTC.

The V call is TRBV11-2, the J call TRBJ2-7, with TRBD1 matching over 7 bases. Trimming took 4 bases from V and 1 from J; bases not matched to a gene: 7. Germline assignment: CDR1 SGHAT and CDR2 FQNNGV. The CDR3 runs 15 residues. This CDR3 reads CASSSQTGVSYEQYF. For the CDR3, the DNA is TGTGCCAGCAGCTCCCAAACAGGGGTGTCCTACGAGCAGTACTTC.

The chain carries TRBV7-9 and TRBJ2-2; 8 nucleotides agree with TRBD2. The length of the CDR3 is 16 residues. The V gene's germline CDR1 is SEHNR and CDR2 FQNEAQ (reference sequence). The V gene end was trimmed by 6 bases and the J gene end by 0 bases; junction bases not matched to a gene: 6. Here the CDR3 reads CASRPSGGPNTGELFF. In nucleotides, the CDR3 is TGTGCCAGCAGACCAAGCGGGGGCCCGAACACCGGGGAGCTGTTTTTT.

The gene calls are TRBV2 and TRBJ1-1, with a possible D match to TRBD1 (5 bases). Trimming removed 1 base at V and 6 bases at J, with 15 bases between. Germline CDR1 SNHLY, CDR2 FYNNEI. This CDR3 comprises 15 residues. CDR3 in amino acids: CASSEVGGGNPEAFF. The CDR3 DNA reads as TGTGCCAGCAGTGAAGTGGGGGGAGGTAACCCTGAAGCTTTCTTT.

This chain joins TRBV27 and TRBJ1-1, with TRBD1 identical over 10 bases. CDR1 is MNHEY, CDR2 SMNVEV, per germline (reference sequence). The V gene end was trimmed by 6 bases and the J gene end by 2 bases; junction bases not matched to a gene: 3. The CDR3 sequence is 14 residues long. The CDR3 sequence: CASSWTGGNTEAFF. DNA of the CDR3: TGTGCCAGCAGCTGGACAGGGGGTAACACTGAAGCTTTCTTT.

The chain combines TRBV18 with TRBJ1-4; the D is unclear. This CDR3 comprises 15 residues. V gave up 3 bases and J gave up 0 bases, with 8 bases separating them. Germline V gives CDR1 KGHSH, CDR2 LQKENI. CDR3 sequence reads: CASSPSVTTNEKLFF. CDR3 nucleotides: TGTGCCAGCTCACCTTCAGTTACAACTAATGAAAAACTGTTTTTT.

The chain joins TRBV4-1 to TRBJ1-1; D is uncertain. CDR1 is MGHRA, CDR2 YSYEKL, per germline. The CDR3 is made up of 13 amino acids. Between the trimmed V and J ends, which lost 5 bases and 1 base, there was a span of 8 bases. The CDR3 sequence: CASSKAKNTEAFF. CDR3 coding DNA: TGCGCCAGCAGCAAAGCAAAGAACACTGAAGCTTTCTTT.

The V call is TRBV15, the J call TRBJ1-2, with 7 nucleotides matching TRBD1. With 5 bases clipped from V and 4 bases from J, the junction kept 13 bases outside the gene matches. This CDR3 contains 16 residues. Germline CDR1 and CDR2: LNHNV and YYDKDF (reference sequence). Here the CDR3 DNA reads TGTGCCACCAGCCGTAGTACAGGGGCTTCCCTCTATGGCTACACCTTC. It specifies CATSRSTGASLYGYTF.

The J gene is TRBJ2-7, the V gene TRBV3-1 (or the pseudogene TRBV3-2); D is perhaps TRBD1 (6 bases). Trimming removed 0 bases from V and 8 bases from J, with 17 bases in between. This CDR3 has 15 residues. CDR1 is LGHDT and CDR2 is YNNKEL in the germline V gene (reference sequence). The CDR3 nucleotides read TGTGCCAGCAGCCAAGAGGGGGCGGATTACTTTCAGCAGTACTTC. This encodes CASSQEGADYFQQYF.

The chain is built from TRBV10-3 and TRBJ1-3, with TRBD1 as a possible D gene (6 bases). Trimming left V 0 bases short and J 2 bases short, with 8 bases between. CDR1 is ENHRY and CDR2 is SYGVKD in the germline V gene. The CDR3 contains 15 residues. The CDR3 loop is CAISESAGAGNTIYF. The DNA for the CDR3 is TGTGCCATCAGTGAGTCCGCAGGGGCTGGAAACACCATATATTTT.

The V call is TRBV2, the J call TRBJ2-1, with 7 bases aligning to TRBD2. Per germline, CDR1 SNHLY and CDR2 FYNNEI. V lost 4 bases to trimming and J lost 5 bases; unmatched junction nucleotides: 8. The CDR3 runs to 15 residues. The DNA of the CDR3 is TGTGCCAGCAGTGCTTCGACTAGCTTTAACAATGAGCAGTTCTTC. Its translation is CASSASTSFNNEQFF.

V is TRBV6-5 and J is TRBJ1-6; no reliable D call. CDR3 size: 15 residues. Trimming removed 5 bases at V and 5 bases at J, with 13 bases between. The germline V gene has CDR1 MNHEY and CDR2 SVGAGI. CDR3: CASSHRSTNNSPLHF. In DNA, the CDR3 is TGTGCCAGCAGTCATCGGAGCACTAATAATTCACCCCTCCACTTT.

This clone was counted only a few times. Distinct nucleotide sequences in the sample also encode this CDR3. V and J are TRBV19 and TRBJ1-5, with D possibly TRBD1 on 6 matching bases. V lost 3 bases to trimming and J lost 4 bases, with 10 bases between them. The CDR3 has 14 residues. The V gene's germline CDR1 is LNHDA and CDR2 SQIVND (reference sequence). The CDR3 DNA follows: TGTGCCAGTAGTATGGGGGCAGCTAATCAGCCCCAGCATTTT. Translated: CASSMGAANQPQHF.